One sample yielded the 9 T cell receptor beta chains listed below, sequenced in a study of blood T cell repertoires in COVID-19. Produced via immunoSEQ multiplex PCR; TCRdb's table is partial and in-frame only. The profile shows roughly 150,000 clones, around 88% of them singletons. The specimen sequenced was peripheral blood. These receptors originate from a human donor in a cohort sampled during active COVID-19.

The chain joins TRBV9 to TRBJ1-1, with TRBD1 as a possible D gene (5 bases). The CDR3 spans 14 residues. Germline CDR1 SGDLS, CDR2 YYNGEE. V was cut by 0 bases and J by 1 base, with 7 bases left in between. The CDR3 reads CASSVVTGNTEAFF. The CDR3 nucleotides are TGTGCCAGCAGCGTAGTCACAGGGAACACTGAAGCTTTCTTT.

This sequence joins TRBV5-8 and TRBJ2-7; 9 positions agree with TRBD2. The CDR3 covers 15 residues. The J segment lost 5 bases and the V segment lost 1 base, leaving 7 bases of the junction unmatched. CDR1 and CDR2 from the germline V gene are SGHTS and YDEGEE. The CDR3 sequence: CASSLSGAGGHEQYF. The CDR3 region has the DNA TGTGCCAGCAGCTTGAGCGGCGCGGGGGGGCACGAGCAGTACTTC.

This rearrangement joins TRBV5-1 to TRBJ2-3, with 8 bases that match TRBD2. The CDR3 covers 15 residues. CDR1 is SGHRS, CDR2 YFSETQ, per germline. Trimming took 1 base from V and 2 from J; bases not matched to a gene: 3. CDR3 amino acids: CASSLPAGVTDTQYF. The CDR3 region has the DNA TGCGCCAGCAGCTTGCCAGCGGGGGTCACAGATACGCAGTATTTT.

V is TRBV5-1 and J is TRBJ2-3, with D perhaps matching TRBD2 (5 bases). The CDR3 extends over 14 amino acids. The germline V and J ends were trimmed by 6 bases and 1 base, with 12 bases remaining between them. CDR1 and CDR2 (germline): SGHRS, YFSETQ. The CDR3 coding sequence is TGCGCCAGCAAAACGGACGGGGGCACAGATACGCAGTATTTT. Residues: CASKTDGGTDTQYF.

The chain joins TRBV7-9 to TRBJ2-7; 8 bases line up with TRBD1. CDR1 SEHNR and CDR2 FQNEAQ come from the germline V gene (reference sequence). After removal of 0 bases from V and 3 bases from J, the junction contained 4 bases not matched to a gene. This CDR3 is 15 amino acids long. CDR3 amino acids: CASSLASDRGYEQYF. CDR3 sequence (DNA): TGTGCCAGCAGCTTAGCAAGTGACAGGGGCTACGAGCAGTACTTC.

Only one count was recorded for this clone. The chain joins TRBV19 to TRBJ1-4; no definite D call. Between the trimmed V and J ends, which lost 3 bases and 8 bases, there was a span of 10 bases. The germline CDR1 and CDR2 sequences are LNHDA and SQIVND (reference sequence). This CDR3 has 13 amino acids. CDR3 nucleotides: TGTGCCAGTAGTATTGGACGGAGGGAAAAACTGTTTTTT. Protein sequence: CASSIGRREKLFF.

The rearrangement uses TRBV6-5 and TRBJ2-7, with D perhaps TRBD1 (6 bases). Trimming left V 0 bases short and J 3 bases short, with 12 bases between. This CDR3 has 15 amino acids. Germline V lookup: CDR1 MNHEY, CDR2 SVGAGI. CDR3 DNA sequence: TGTGCCAGCAGTTACTCGAGGACAGCGAACTACGAGCAGTACTTC. As protein: CASSYSRTANYEQYF.

The CDR3 DNA is TGTGCCAGCAGCCCGCGGACAGGGGCTTCCTATGGCTACACCTTC. It encodes CASSPRTGASYGYTF. The chain employs TRBV14 and TRBJ1-2, with 9 bases aligning to TRBD1. Germline CDR1 SGHDN, CDR2 FVKESK. The CDR3 has 15 amino acids. V shed 4 bases and J 4 bases; nucleotides not matched to a gene: 7.

The chain links TRBV3-1 (or the pseudogene TRBV3-2) to TRBJ2-5; TRBD2 is a possible D gene (6 bases). Trimming took off 3 bases at V and 1 base at J, with 12 bases between the two ends. Germline-derived CDR1 and CDR2 are LGHDT and YNNKEL (reference sequence). The CDR3 is 15 residues long. CDR3 loop: CASSQGLSIQETQYF. In DNA form, the CDR3 reads TGTGCCAGCAGCCAGGGACTGAGCATCCAAGAGACCCAGTACTTC.